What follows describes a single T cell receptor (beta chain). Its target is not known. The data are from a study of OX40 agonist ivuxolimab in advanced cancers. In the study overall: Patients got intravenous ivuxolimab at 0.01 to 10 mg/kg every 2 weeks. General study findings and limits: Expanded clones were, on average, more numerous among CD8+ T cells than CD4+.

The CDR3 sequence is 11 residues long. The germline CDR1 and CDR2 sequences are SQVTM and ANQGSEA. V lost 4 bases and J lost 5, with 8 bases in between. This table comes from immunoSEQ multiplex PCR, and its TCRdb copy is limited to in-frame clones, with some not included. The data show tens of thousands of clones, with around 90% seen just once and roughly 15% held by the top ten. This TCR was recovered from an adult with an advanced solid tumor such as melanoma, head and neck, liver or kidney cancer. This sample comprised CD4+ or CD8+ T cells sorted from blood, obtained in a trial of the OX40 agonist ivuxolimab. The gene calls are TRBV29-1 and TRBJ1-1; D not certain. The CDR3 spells CSVARETEAFF. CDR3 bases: TGCAGCGTTGCTAGAGAAACTGAAGCTTTCTTT.